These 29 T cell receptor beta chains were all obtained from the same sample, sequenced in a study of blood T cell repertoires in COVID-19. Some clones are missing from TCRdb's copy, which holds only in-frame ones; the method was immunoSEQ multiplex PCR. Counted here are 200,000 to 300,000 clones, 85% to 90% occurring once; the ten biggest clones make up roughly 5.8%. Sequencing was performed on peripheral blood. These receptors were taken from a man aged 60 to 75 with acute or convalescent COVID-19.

CDR3 in amino acids: CASSQGYSGTDYGYTF. The CDR3 DNA reads TGTGCCAGCAGCCAAGGGTACTCCGGGACAGACTATGGCTACACCTTC. The chain joins TRBV4-2 to TRBJ1-2, with 7 bases aligning to TRBD1. The J segment lost 3 bases and the V segment lost 1 base, leaving 8 bases of the junction unmatched. The CDR3 is made up of 16 amino acids. Germline CDR1 reads LGHNA; CDR2 reads YNFKEQ.

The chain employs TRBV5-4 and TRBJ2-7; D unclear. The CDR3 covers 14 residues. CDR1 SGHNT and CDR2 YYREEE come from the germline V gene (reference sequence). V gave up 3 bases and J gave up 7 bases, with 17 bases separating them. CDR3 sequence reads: CASSSSSLSYEQYF. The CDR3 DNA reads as TGTGCCAGCAGCTCCAGTAGCCTTAGTTATGAGCAGTACTTC.

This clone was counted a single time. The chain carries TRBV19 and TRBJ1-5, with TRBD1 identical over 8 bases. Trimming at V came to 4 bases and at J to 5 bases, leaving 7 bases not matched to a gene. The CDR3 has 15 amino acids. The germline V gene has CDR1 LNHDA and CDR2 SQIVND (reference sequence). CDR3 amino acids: CASSRDRIWHQPQHF. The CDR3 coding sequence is TGTGCCAGTAGTAGGGACAGGATTTGGCATCAGCCCCAGCATTTT.

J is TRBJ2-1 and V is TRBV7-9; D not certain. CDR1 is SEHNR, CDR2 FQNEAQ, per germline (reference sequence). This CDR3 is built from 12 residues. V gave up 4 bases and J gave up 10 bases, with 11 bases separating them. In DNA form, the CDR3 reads TGTGCCAGCAGCTCGACTCAGACGGAGCAGTTCTTC. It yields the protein CASSSTQTEQFF.

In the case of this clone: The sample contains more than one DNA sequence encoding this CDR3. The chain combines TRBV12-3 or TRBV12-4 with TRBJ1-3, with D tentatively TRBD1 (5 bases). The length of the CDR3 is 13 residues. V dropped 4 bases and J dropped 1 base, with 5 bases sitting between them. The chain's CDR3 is CASSSGSGNTIYF. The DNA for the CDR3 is TGTGCCAGCAGTTCAGGGTCTGGAAACACCATATATTTT.

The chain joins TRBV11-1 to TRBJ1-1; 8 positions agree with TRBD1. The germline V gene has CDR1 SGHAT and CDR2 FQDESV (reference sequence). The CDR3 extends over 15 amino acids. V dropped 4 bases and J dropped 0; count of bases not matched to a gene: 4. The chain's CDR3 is CASSSWTGMNTEAFF. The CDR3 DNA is TGTGCCAGCAGCTCCTGGACAGGGATGAACACTGAAGCTTTCTTT.

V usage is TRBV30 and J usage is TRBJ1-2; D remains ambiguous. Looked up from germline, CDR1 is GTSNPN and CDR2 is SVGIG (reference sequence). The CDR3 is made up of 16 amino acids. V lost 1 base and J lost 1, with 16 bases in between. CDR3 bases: TGTGCCTGGAGTGGAATCGGGATGGGTGTTAACTATGGCTACACCTTC. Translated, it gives CAWSGIGMGVNYGYTF.

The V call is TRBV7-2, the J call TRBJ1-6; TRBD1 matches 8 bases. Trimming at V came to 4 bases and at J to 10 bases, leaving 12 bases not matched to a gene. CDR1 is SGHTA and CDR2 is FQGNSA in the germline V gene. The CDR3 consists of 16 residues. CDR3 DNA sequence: TGTGCCAGCAGCTCCGTGCCGGGACAGGAAGGATCACCCCTCCACTTT. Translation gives CASSSVPGQEGSPLHF. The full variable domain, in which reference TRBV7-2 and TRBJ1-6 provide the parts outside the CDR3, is GAGVSQSPSNKVTEKGKDVELRCDPISGHTALYWYRQSLGQGLEFLIYFQGNSAPDKSGLPSDRFSAERTGGSVSTLTIQRTQQEDSAVYLCASSSVPGQEGSPLHFGNGTRLTVT.

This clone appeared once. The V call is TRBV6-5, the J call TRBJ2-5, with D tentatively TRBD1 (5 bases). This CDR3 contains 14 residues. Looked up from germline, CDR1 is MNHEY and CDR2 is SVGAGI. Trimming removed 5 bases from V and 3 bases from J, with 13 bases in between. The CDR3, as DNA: TGTGCCAGCAGTACCCGACAGAGAAAAGAGACCCAGTACTTC. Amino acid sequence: CASSTRQRKETQYF.

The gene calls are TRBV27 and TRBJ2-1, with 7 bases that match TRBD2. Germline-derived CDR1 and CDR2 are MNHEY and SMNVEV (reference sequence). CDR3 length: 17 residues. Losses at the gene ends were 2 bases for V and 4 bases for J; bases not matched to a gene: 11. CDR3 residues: CASSLGLAAASYNEQFF. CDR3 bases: TGTGCCAGCAGTTTAGGGCTAGCGGCGGCCTCTTACAATGAGCAGTTCTTC.

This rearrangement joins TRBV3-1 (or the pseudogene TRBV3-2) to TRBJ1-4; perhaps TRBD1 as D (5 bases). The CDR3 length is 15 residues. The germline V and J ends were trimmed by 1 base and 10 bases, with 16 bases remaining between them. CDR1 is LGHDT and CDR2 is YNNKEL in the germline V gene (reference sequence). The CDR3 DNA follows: TGTGCCAGCAGCCAAGGGACGCGGGGGAGTGGAAAACTGTTTTTT. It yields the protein CASSQGTRGSGKLFF.

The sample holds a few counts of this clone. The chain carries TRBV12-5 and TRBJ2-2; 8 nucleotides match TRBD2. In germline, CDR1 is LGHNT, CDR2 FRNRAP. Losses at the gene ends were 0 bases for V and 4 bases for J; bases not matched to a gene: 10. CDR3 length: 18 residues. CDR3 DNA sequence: TGTGCTAGTGGTTTGGTACTGCCGGGAGGGCCGAGCACCGGGGAGCTGTTTTTT. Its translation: CASGLVLPGGPSTGELFF.

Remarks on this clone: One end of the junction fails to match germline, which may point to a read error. The CDR3 is CASSSGLAGGGVSF. CDR3 bases: TGTGCCAGCAGCTCCGGACTAGCGGGAGGGGGTGTAAGCTTC. The chain joins TRBV7-3 to TRBJ2-7; 15 bases map to TRBD2. Germline assignment: CDR1 SGHTA and CDR2 FQGTGA. The CDR3 extends over 14 amino acids. Based on the CDR3 plus reference TRBV7-3 and TRBJ2-7, the full variable domain is GAGVSQTPSNKVTEKGKYVELRCDPISGHTALYWYRQSLGQGPEFLIYFQGTGAADDSGLPNDRFFAVRPEGSVSTLKIQRTERGDSAVYLCASSSGLAGGGVSFGPGTRLTVT.

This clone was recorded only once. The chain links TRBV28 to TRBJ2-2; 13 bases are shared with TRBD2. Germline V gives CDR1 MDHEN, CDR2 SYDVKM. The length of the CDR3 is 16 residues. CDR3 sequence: CAHRTSGRGNTGELFF. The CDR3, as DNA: TGTGCGCACCGGACTAGCGGGAGAGGGAACACCGGGGAGCTGTTTTTT.

As DNA, the CDR3 is TGTGCCAGCAGCTTAGATCCCCAGGGGGCCTATGGCTACACCTTC. Translated, it gives CASSLDPQGAYGYTF. This chain uses TRBV11-2 with TRBJ1-2, with 8 nucleotides matching TRBD1. The CDR3 has 15 residues. Germline-derived CDR1 and CDR2 are SGHAT and FQNNGV. With 0 bases clipped from V and 4 bases from J, the junction kept 4 bases outside the gene matches.

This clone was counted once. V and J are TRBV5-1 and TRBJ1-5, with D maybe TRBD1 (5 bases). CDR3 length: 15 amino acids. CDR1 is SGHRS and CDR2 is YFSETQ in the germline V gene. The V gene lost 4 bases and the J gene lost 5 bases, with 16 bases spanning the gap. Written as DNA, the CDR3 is TGCGCCAGCAGCCTCACGGCGGGGCTTCATCAGCCCCAGCATTTT. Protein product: CASSLTAGLHQPQHF.

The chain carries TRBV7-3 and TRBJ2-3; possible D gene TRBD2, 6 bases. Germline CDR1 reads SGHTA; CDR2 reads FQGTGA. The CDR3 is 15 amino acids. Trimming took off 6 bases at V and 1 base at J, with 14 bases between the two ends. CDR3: CASSLWGDRTDTQYF. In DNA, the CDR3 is TGTGCCAGCAGTCTGTGGGGGGATCGCACAGATACGCAGTATTTT.

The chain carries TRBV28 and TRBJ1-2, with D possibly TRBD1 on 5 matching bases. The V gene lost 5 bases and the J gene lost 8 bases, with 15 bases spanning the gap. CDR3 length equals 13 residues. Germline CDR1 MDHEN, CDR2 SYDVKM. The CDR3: CASSPSTETGYTF. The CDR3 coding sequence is TGTGCCAGCAGTCCCTCGACAGAGACGGGCTACACCTTC.

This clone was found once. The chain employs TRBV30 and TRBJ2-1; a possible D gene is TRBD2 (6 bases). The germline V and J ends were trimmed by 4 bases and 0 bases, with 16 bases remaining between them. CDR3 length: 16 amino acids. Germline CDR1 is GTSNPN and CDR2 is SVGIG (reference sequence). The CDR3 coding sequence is TGTGCCTGGAAAGAAAAGCGGGCCAGCTCCTACAATGAGCAGTTCTTC. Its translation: CAWKEKRASSYNEQFF. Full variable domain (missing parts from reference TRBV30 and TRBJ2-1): SQTIHQWPATLVQPVGSPLSLECTVEGTSNPNLYWYRQAAGRGLQLLFYSVGIGQISSEVPQNLSASRPQDRQFILSSKKLLLSDSGFYLCAWKEKRASSYNEQFFGPGTRLTVL.

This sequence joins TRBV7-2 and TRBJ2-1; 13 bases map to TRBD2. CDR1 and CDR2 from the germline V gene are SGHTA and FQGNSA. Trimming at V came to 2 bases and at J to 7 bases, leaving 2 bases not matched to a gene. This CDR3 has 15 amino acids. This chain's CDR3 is CASSLTSGRGNEQFF. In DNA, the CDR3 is TGTGCCAGCAGCTTAACTAGCGGGAGGGGAAATGAGCAGTTCTTC.

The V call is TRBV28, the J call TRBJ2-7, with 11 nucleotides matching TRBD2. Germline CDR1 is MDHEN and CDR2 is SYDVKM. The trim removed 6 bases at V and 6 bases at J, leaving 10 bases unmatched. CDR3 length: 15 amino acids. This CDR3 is CASRESSGRASEQYF. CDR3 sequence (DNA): TGTGCCAGCAGGGAGAGTAGCGGGAGGGCGTCCGAGCAGTACTTC.

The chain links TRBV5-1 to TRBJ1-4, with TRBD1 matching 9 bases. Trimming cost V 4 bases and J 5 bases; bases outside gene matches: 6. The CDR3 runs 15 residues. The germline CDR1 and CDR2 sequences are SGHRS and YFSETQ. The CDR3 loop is CASSTDRGGNEKLFF. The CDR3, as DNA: TGCGCCAGCAGCACGGACAGGGGAGGGAATGAAAAACTGTTTTTT.

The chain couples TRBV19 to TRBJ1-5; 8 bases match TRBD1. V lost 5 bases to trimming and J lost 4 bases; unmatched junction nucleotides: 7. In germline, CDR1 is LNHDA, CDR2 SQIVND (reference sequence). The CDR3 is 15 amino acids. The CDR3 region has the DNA TGTGCCAGTAGTGTACCTAGGACAGGGAATCAGCCCCAGCATTTT. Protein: CASSVPRTGNQPQHF.

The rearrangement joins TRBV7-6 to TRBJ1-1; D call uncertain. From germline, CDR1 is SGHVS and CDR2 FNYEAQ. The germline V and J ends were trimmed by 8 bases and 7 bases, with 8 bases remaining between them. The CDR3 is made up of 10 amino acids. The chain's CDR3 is CASRDCEAFF. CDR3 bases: TGTGCCAGCCGAGACTGTGAAGCTTTCTTT.

The CDR3 here is CASSGGPATGELFF. The CDR3 coding sequence is TGTGCCAGCAGCGGAGGCCCCGCCACCGGGGAGCTGTTTTTT. This sequence joins TRBV14 and TRBJ2-2; possible D gene TRBD2, 5 bases. Germline V lookup: CDR1 SGHDN, CDR2 FVKESK. CDR3 length equals 14 residues. Trimming removed 5 bases from V and 4 bases from J, with 11 bases in between.

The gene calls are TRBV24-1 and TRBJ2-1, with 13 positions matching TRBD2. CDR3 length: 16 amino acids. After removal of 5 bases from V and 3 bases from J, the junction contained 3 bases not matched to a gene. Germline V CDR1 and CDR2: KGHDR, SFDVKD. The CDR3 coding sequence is TGTGCCACCAGTGCGACTAGCGGGAGGTTCTACAATGAGCAGTTCTTC. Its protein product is CATSATSGRFYNEQFF.

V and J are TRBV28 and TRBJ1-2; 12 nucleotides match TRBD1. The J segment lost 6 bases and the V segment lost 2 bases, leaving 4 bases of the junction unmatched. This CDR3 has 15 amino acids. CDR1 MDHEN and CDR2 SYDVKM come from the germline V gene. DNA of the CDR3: TGTGCCAGCAGTTTAGGGGGGGACAGGGGGCATGGCTACACCTTC. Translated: CASSLGGDRGHGYTF.

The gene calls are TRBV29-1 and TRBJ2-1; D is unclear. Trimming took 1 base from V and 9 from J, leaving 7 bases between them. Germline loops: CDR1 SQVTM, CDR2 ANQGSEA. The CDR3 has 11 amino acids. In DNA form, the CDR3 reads TGCAGCGTTGAAGGAGCGCTTGAGCAGTTCTTC. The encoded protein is CSVEGALEQFF.

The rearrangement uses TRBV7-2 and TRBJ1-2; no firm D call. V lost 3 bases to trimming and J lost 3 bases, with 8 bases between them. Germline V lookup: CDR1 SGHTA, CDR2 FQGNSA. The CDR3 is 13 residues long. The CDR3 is CASSLDGDYGYTF. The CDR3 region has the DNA TGTGCCAGCAGCTTGGACGGGGACTATGGCTACACCTTC.